The clone carrying this T cell receptor beta chain has at least ten counts. These data are taken from a study of read filtering for tumor transcriptome and immune sequencing. Study at large: DNase treatment preceded whole-transcriptome library preparation.

Trimming removed 4 bases from V and 4 bases from J; junction bases left unmatched: 10. Germline V gene sequence: CDR1 SGHKS, CDR2 YYEKEE (reference sequence). This CDR3 is built from 16 residues. Molecular barcoded adaptors covering alpha/delta and beta/gamma chains were used on 400 ng RNA. TCRdb reanalysed the reads using MiXCR and keeps one entry per CDR3 protein. The table records around 140,000 distinct CDR3 sequences, about 13% of them present only once. The chain combines TRBV5-5 with TRBJ2-5, with 10 bases identical to TRBD2. The clonotype originates from a donor at least 40 years old with multiple myeloma. Sequencing was done on a sample of a population of CD138-negative cells sorted from bone marrow. The CDR3 protein is CASSLNLAGGGETQYF. The CDR3 DNA sequence: TGTGCCAGCAGCCTCAACTTAGCGGGAGGCGGAGAGACCCAGTACTTC.